What follows is one T cell receptor (beta chain) and its context. Its antigen remains unidentified. 5' RACE that incorporated UMI labels was used to prepare the TRB cDNA libraries. TCRdb reanalyzed the 5' RACE reads and collapses them to one entry per CDR3 protein, without DNA. This table lists 65,000 to 75,000 distinct CDR3 sequences. This CDR3 is 14 amino acids long. The germline gives CDR1 DFQATT, CDR2 SNEGSKA (reference sequence). Subsets of CD8+ T cells were each sorted in triplicate at a few hundred thousand cells apiece. These data originate in a study of CXCR3-negative and CXCR3-positive naive CD8 T cells. Findings and limits, study-wide: CXCR3-positive naive cells had more hydrophobic TRB CDR3s than CXCR3-negative naive cells.

The chain combines TRBV20-1 with TRBJ2-1; as DNA is missing, the TRBD2 call by TCRdb cannot be tested. The sequenced material came from naive CXCR3- CD8+ T cells from blood. Specified subset: CD45RO-CCR7+CD27+CD95- naive CD8+ T cells lacking CXCR3 (TNR3-). The receptor's source is a human donor in good health. Some clones in this sample may be carry-over from other donors' samples. CDR3 protein: CSARNRDFYNEQFF.